This T cell receptor beta chain is from a study of blood T cell repertoires in COVID-19. As for the study in general: COVID-19 samples collected from the United States, Italy and Spain covered acute and convalescent phases. Sources were T cells, B-cell-depleted T cells, or PBMCs; the material itself was cDNA or gDNA.

Data came from immunoSEQ multiplex PCR; TCRdb stores just in-frame clones and leaves some out. The sample lists 220,000 or so clones, roughly 92% occurring once. The V and J ends lost 2 bases and 0 bases, in that order; junction bases with no gene match: 3. CDR1 and CDR2 (germline): LGHDT, YNNKEL (reference sequence). The CDR3 runs 17 residues. Sequencing used peripheral blood. The rearrangement links TRBV3-1 (or the pseudogene TRBV3-2) to TRBJ2-1, with TRBD2 identical over 11 bases. This TCR was sampled from a man between 60 and 70 years old with COVID-19, enrolled during active disease. The DNA of the CDR3 is TGTGCCAGCAGCCAAACTAGCGGGAGCTACTCCTACAATGAGCAGTTCTTC. It codes for CASSQTSGSYSYNEQFF.